Reported below is one T cell receptor beta chain. This clonotype has at least ten counts. There is no known antigen for this receptor. No per-base quality is available; no much larger clone lies one base away. This sample is part of a study of T cells in Graves' hyperthyroidism and ophthalmopathy (dated by TCRdb to about 2019). Background for the entire study: Peripheral blood samples were taken at the time of initial diagnosis, prior to any treatment. The paper describes TCR Vbeta CDR3 sequencing of around 140 peripheral blood samples, made up of some 42 ophthalmopathy patients, roughly 72 hyperthyroidism patients and 17 progressor patients. The 75 to 100 discovery patients were randomly split 7:3 into training and test sets. A discovery cohort of approximately 97 patients, 43 with Graves' ophthalmopathy and 55 to 60 with stable Graves' hyperthyroidism, was used to find distinguishing TCR V-J signatures. After sampling, hyperthyroidism patients received methimazole starting at 30 mg daily, and ophthalmopathy patients received high-dose intravenous methylprednisolone. Thyroid tissue and blood T-cell repertoires from roughly 6 Graves' hyperthyroidism patients were also compared in the study. Prospective prediction of ophthalmopathy was tested in an independent validation cohort consisting of roughly 19 hyperthyroidism patients and around 16 patients who later progressed to ophthalmopathy.

The investigation overall reported the following: Most expanded thyroid clonotypes (frequency above 0.001) were also detected in blood, a finding suggesting that blood repertoires may reflect thyroid immune responses. In validation, the model predicted progression to ophthalmopathy a median of 6.5 months before onset, with 70% to 71% sensitivity and about 75% specificity. A model built on a 13 V-J signature distinguished ophthalmopathy from stable hyperthyroidism, reaching 85% to 90% sensitivity and under 84% specificity in cross-validation and 80%/75% in testing. Sample size was not statistically predetermined, and investigators were not blinded to group allocation.

CDR1 and CDR2 are drawn from the germline V gene: SGDLS, YYNGEE. The junction carries 11 bases between V and J, which are trimmed by 0 bases and 7 bases respectively. CDR3 length: 13 amino acids, cysteine to phenylalanine. Only CDR3 DNA is held: 39 bases, read in frame from base 1. Stable Graves' hyperthyroidism was defined as no progression to ophthalmopathy during 18 months of follow-up. The hyperthyroidism patients were between 18 and 65 years old and newly diagnosed, with a disease duration of less than 2 months. Exclusion was applied to patients with uncontrolled infections, other autoimmune diseases, pregnancy or lactation. Clinical symptoms, serum thyroxine and TRAb, thyroid ultrasound, and orbital computed tomography formed the basis for the diagnoses. Ficoll-Paque density gradient centrifugation was used to isolate PBMCs from approximately 11 ml of fresh peripheral blood. Total RNA was extracted using Trizol reagent, and RNA quality was assessed on an Agilent 2100 Bioanalyzer.

The TCR beta CDR3 regions were amplified from the RNA transcripts. The TCR CDR3 was subjected to a first round of RT-PCR using the HTBI primer set and the Qiagen OneStep RT-PCR kit. The libraries were constructed in a second round of multiplex PCR and then size-selected and purified. The libraries were sequenced on an Illumina HiSeq2000 using paired-end 100 bp reads. Processing in the source paper ran as follows. SOAPnuke was used to process the raw data, removing reads that contained adapters or uncalled bases, had a mean Phred below 15, or lacked an exact match to the constant primer or identifier. High-quality paired reads were merged using COPE v1.2.5, and each unique nucleotide sequence was defined as a clonotype. Clonotypes were aligned to IMGT TRBV, TRBD and TRBJ reference segments using MiTCR v1.1. Only V-J combinations with frequency above 0.0001, covering about 99% of repertoires, were analysed. The TCS score was defined as F50 (clonal expansion) divided by E x V (chaos), with BLOSUM62-based TCRdist calculated between CDR3 peptides within each V-J. Welch's t-statistics and random forest reduced roughly 500 V-J features to around 14, which were used in a naive Bayes classifier (R e1071). TCRdb reprocessing: public reads trimmed at Q25 with fastp, clones called with MiXCR, in-frame beta chains kept. One record per CDR3 amino acid sequence lists the most common genes and DNA. For this entry, the V and J calls and clone size follow TCRdb and not the study's own pipeline. The sample profile shows about 700,000 distinct CDR3 sequences; around 15% of them were found once. The top ten constitute approximately 10% of the sample.

The TCR sequence derives from a woman between 18 and 29 years old with Graves' hyperthyroidism. The source material was blood. The receptor chain draws on TRBV9 and TRBJ2-7; D gene: possibly TRBD1, on 5 matching bases. The CDR3 protein sequence reads: CASSVVSGWEQYF. Read as DNA, the sequence is TGTGCCAGCAGCGTAGTATCAGGGTGGGAGCAGTACTTC.